The clone carrying this T cell receptor (beta chain) was observed a single time. This entry is derived from a study of blood T cell repertoires in COVID-19. Here immunoSEQ multiplex PCR was the method, and the copy in TCRdb shows in-frame clones only, minus some. This sample carries about 210,000 clones, around 84% of them seen once, and the ten largest clones take approximately 4.3%. Germline V gene data show CDR1 as SEHNR and CDR2 as FQNEAQ (reference sequence). Trimming took off 4 bases at V and 1 base at J, with 8 bases between the two ends. CDR3 length equals 13 residues. The sequence came from a man aged 25-40 years with acute COVID-19. The chain links TRBV7-9 to TRBJ2-7; D might be TRBD2 (5 bases). The sequencing sample was made of PBMCs or T cells enriched from blood (not recorded which). The CDR3 loop is CASSWPGSYEQYF. CDR3 DNA: TGTGCCAGCAGCTGGCCGGGGTCCTACGAGCAGTACTTC.